The entry that follows covers one T cell receptor (beta chain) sequence. Assay: immunoSEQ multiplex PCR; the TCRdb copy retains only in-frame clones and omits some. This sample carries 500,000 or so clones, 87% of them seen once, and the ten largest clones take around 13%. The sample originates from a study of Ad26.COV2.S vaccination and SARS-CoV-2 variants. Treatment in this sample: approximately 18 received Ad26.COV2.S at low or high dose, single or two shots; about five received placebo; per-sample allocation not given. Material that was analyzed had been drawn on day 63 after the first vaccine or placebo injection. The sequenced sample was peripheral blood, obtained in a trial of Ad26.COV2.S vaccine versus placebo. This receptor was identified in a person between 18 and 65 years old who received the Ad26.COV2.S COVID-19 vaccine or a placebo.

The CDR3 loop reads CASSSAEQFF. The CDR3 region has the DNA TGTGCCAGCAGCAGTGCGGAGCAGTTCTTC. The rearrangement joins TRBV2 to TRBJ2-1, with unresolved D. Trimming removed 6 bases at V and 10 bases at J, with 7 bases between. CDR1 and CDR2 (germline): SNHLY, FYNNEI. CDR3 size: 10 residues. The full variable domain, rest sourced from reference TRBV2 and TRBJ2-1, is EPEVTQTPSHQVTQMGQEVILRCVPISNHLYFYWYRQILGQKVEFLVSFYNNEISEKSEIFDDQFSVERPDGSNFTLKIRSTKLEDSAMYFCASSSAEQFFGPGTRLTVL.